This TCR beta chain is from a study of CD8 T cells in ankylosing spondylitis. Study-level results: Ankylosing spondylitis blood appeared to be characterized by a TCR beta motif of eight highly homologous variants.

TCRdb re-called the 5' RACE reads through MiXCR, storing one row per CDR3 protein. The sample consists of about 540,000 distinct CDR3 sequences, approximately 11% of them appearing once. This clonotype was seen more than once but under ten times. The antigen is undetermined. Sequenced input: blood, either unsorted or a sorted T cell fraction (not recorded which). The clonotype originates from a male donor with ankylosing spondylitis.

CDR3 protein: CASRSTGSPGGEQYV. CDR3 DNA: TGTGCCAGCAGGAGCACAGGGTCCCCGGGTGGAGAGCAGTACGTC. This chain joins TRBV27 and TRBJ2-7; TRBD1 might be the D (6 bases). The V end lost 6 bases, the J end lost 7 bases, and 22 bases lay between the germline ends. This CDR3 is built from 15 residues. Germline V gene data show CDR1 as MNHEY and CDR2 as SMNVEV (reference sequence).